In this sample, the clone carrying this T cell receptor beta chain turned up many times. The target antigen is unknown. The CDR3 extends over 15 amino acids. Germline V gene lookup returns CDR1 SNHLY and CDR2 FYNNEI. V gave up 2 bases and J gave up 2 bases, with 10 bases separating them. Original data processing: Sample TCR totals centred on a median of around 96,000, ranging about 20,000 to 700,000. TCRdb itself ran the RACE reads through MiXCR, one entry per CDR3 protein. The V and J calls were not made by the authors but by TCRdb's processing. The sample holds 65,000 or so distinct CDR3 sequences, 5.5% to 7.5% seen once. This sample stems from a study of human T cells and chemical hapten exposure. Background on the study: TCR yield per sample varied, mainly due to pooled library volumes. The study's findings and limits: TCRs above 1 in 1000 frequency did not change with DPC sensitization.

Described time point: healthy volunteer bleed at 6 weeks. From whole blood left unfractionated, total RNA was extracted. The sequence derives from a female donor in good health. Some clones in this sample may be carry-over from other donors' samples. J is TRBJ1-5 and V is TRBV2; D gene ambiguous. The sequenced sample was whole blood. CDR3 loop: CASSEHHSGNQPQHF. The CDR3 nucleotides are TGTGCCAGCAGTGAACACCATTCCGGCAATCAGCCCCAGCATTTT.